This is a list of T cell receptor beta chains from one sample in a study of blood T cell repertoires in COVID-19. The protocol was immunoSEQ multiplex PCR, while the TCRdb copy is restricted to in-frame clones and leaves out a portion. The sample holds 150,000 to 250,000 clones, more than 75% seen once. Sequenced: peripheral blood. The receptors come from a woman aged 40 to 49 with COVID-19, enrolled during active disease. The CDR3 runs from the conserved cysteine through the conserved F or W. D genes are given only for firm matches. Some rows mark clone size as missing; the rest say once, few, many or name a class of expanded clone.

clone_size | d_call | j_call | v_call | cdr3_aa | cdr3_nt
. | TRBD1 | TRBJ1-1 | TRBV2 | CASSGDRVNTEAFF | TGTGCCAGCAGTGGGGACAGGGTGAACACTGAAGCTTTCTTT
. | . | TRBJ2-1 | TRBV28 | CASSLGGSSYNEQFF | TGTGCCAGCAGTTTAGGAGGTAGCTCCTACAATGAGCAGTTCTTC
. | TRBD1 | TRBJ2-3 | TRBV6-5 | CASREDRVGTDTQYF | TGTGCCAGCAGGGAGGACAGGGTCGGCACAGATACGCAGTATTTT
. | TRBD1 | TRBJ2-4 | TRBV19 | CASSIEDPGTGVGKNIQYF | TGTGCCAGTAGTATCGAGGATCCGGGGACAGGGGTCGGCAAAAACATTCAGTACTTC
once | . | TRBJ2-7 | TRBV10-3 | CAISEGYRPYEQYF | TGTGCCATCAGTGAGGGGTACAGACCCTACGAGCAGTACTTC
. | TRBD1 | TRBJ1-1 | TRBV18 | CASSPAGTGTNTEAFF | TGTGCCAGCTCACCAGCCGGGACAGGGACCAACACTGAAGCTTTCTTT
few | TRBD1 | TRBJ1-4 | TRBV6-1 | CASSELYTGAGEKLFF | TGTGCCAGCAGTGAACTCTATACAGGGGCAGGTGAAAAACTGTTTTTT
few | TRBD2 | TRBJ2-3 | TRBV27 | CASSPGLAGRRDTQYF | TGTGCCAGCAGTCCAGGACTAGCGGGGAGACGGGATACGCAGTATTTT
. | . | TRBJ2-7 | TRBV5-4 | CASSQGLGNSYEQYF | TGTGCCAGCAGCCAGGGACTTGGGAACTCCTACGAGCAGTACTTC
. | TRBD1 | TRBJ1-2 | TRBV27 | CASSSNSGTGGLAGYTF | TGTGCCAGCAGTTCTAACTCCGGGACAGGGGGCCTAGCTGGCTACACCTTC
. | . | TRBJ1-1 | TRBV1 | CTSSQGEEVLPLNTEAFF | TGCACCAGCAGCCAAGGAGAGGAGGTCTTGCCCCTGAACACTGAAGCTTTCTTT
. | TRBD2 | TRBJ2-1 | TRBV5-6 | CASSLGRELADYNEQFF | TGTGCCAGCAGCTTGGGCCGAGAACTAGCGGACTACAATGAGCAGTTCTTC
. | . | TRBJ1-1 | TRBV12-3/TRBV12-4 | CASSLGRNTEAFF | TGTGCCAGCAGTCTGGGGCGGAACACTGAAGCTTTCTTT
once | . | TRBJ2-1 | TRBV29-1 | CSVEDGRSSYNEQFF | TGCAGCGTTGAAGACGGTCGAAGCTCCTACAATGAGCAGTTCTTC
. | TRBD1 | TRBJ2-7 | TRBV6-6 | CASSYSRTGYEQYF | TGTGCCAGCAGTTACTCCCGGACAGGCTACGAGCAGTACTTC
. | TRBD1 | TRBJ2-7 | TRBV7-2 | CASSIGQGDEQYF | TGTGCCAGCAGCATCGGACAGGGCGACGAGCAGTACTTC
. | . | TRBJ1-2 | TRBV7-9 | CASTLAGGAGYTF | TGTGCCAGCACCCTAGCGGGGGGCGCAGGCTACACCTTC
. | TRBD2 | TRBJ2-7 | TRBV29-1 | CSVFDSGTYEQYF | TGCAGCGTTTTCGATAGCGGGACCTACGAGCAGTACTTC
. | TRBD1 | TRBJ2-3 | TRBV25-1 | CASSETGRLGTQYF | TGTGCCAGCAGTGAGACAGGGCGCTTGGGTACGCAGTATTTT
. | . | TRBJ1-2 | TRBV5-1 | CASSSETDLPGYTF | TGCGCCAGCAGCTCCGAGACAGATCTCCCCGGCTACACCTTC
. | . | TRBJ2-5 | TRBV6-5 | CASSPGLGAITQYF | TGTGCCAGCAGTCCGGGACTCGGGGCCATCACCCAGTACTTC